Listed below are T cell receptor beta chains from one sample, sequenced in a study of long-term antiretroviral therapy in people with HIV. Clones were sequenced by immunoSEQ multiplex PCR, and TCRdb holds only the in-frame ones, with some missing. The sample yields about 28,000 clones, over 75% seen once. The sample consisted of unsorted PBMCs, taken 0.8 years before starting antiretroviral therapy. All receptors derive from a man aged 18 to 30 with HIV. The CDR3 runs from the conserved cysteine through the conserved F or W. The order of the fields is clone size, J gene, V gene, D gene, CDR3 DNA, CDR3 protein. D genes are given only for firm matches. A row's size may be missing; if present it is once, few, many or a size class.

-	TRBJ2-5	TRBV7-9	-	TGTGCCAGCAGCCCCTACGGGGGCCGCATCCAAGAGACCCAGTACTTC	CASSPYGGRIQETQYF
once	TRBJ2-5	TRBV10-2	-	TGCGCCAGCGGGACTTCCCCTAGGGCGGAGACCCAGTACTTC	CASGTSPRAETQYF
-	TRBJ1-2	TRBV7-8	TRBD1	TGTGCCAGCAGCTTAGAACGGCAGGGGGCTGGCGGCTACACCTTC	CASSLERQGAGGYTF
medium-sized	TRBJ2-7	TRBV6-5	-	TGTGCCAGCAGTTACGATAGGAACAACTACGAGCAGTACTTC	CASSYDRNNYEQYF
-	TRBJ2-6	TRBV13	TRBD1	TGTGCCAGCAGCTTAGGCCTAGACAGGGGGCGCGTCGGGGCCAACGTCCTGACTTTC	CASSLGLDRGRVGANVLTF
-	TRBJ2-4	TRBV11-2	-	TGTGCCAGCAGCTTAGTAGCCGGGAATGGCAAAAACATTCAGTACTTC	CASSLVAGNGKNIQYF
-	TRBJ1-3	TRBV6-1	-	TGTGCCAGCAGTGAACGGGCAGGGGCACCATATATCACCATATATTTT	CASSERAGAPYITIYF
-	TRBJ2-7	TRBV4-3	TRBD2	TGCGCCAGCAGCCAAGGGACTAGCGTGTGGGGAAACGAGCAGTACTTC	CASSQGTSVWGNEQYF
-	TRBJ1-1	TRBV7-3	-	TGTGCCAGCAGCTTGGAGGGTAACACTGAAGCTTTCTTT	CASSLEGNTEAFF
once	TRBJ1-2	TRBV4-3	TRBD1	TGCGCCAGCAGCCTAGGACAGGGCTATGGCTACACCTTC	CASSLGQGYGYTF
-	TRBJ1-5	TRBV5-4	-	TGTGCCAGCAGCTTGGGGGAGGGGAGAAATCAGCCCCAGCATTTT	CASSLGEGRNQPQHF
-	TRBJ2-2	TRBV7-8	-	TGTGCCAGCAGCTTAAGGGTGCTCGGGTCTACCGGGGAGCTGTTTTTT	CASSLRVLGSTGELFF
-	TRBJ2-4	TRBV7-3	-	TGTGCCAGCAGCTTGAGGGCCGTAGCCAAAAACATTCAGTACTTC	CASSLRAVAKNIQYF
-	TRBJ2-7	TRBV28	TRBD2	TGTGCCAGCAGTTTCTCGATCGGCGGGAGTTTGGCCTACGAGCAGTACTTC	CASSFSIGGSLAYEQYF
-	TRBJ2-1	TRBV10-3	TRBD2	TGTGCCATCAGTGAGTATACAGCGGGAGGGCCAGATGAGCAGTTCTTC	CAISEYTAGGPDEQFF
-	TRBJ2-3	TRBV5-5	-	TGTGCCAGTGAAGACCAGGCGCGGGGAGATACGCAGTATTTT	CASEDQARGDTQYF
-	TRBJ2-7	TRBV19	TRBD2	TGTGCCAGTAGCGGGGGGGCGGGAGGCTCCTACGAGCAGTACTTC	CASSGGAGGSYEQYF
-	TRBJ1-5	TRBV5-4	-	TGTGCCAGCAGCTTGGGGGAAGGGGCGCCCCAGCATTTT	CASSLGEGAPQHF
-	TRBJ2-6	TRBV6-6	TRBD1	TGTGCCAGCAGCATACAGGGGTCCGCTGGGGCCAACGTCCTGACTTTC	CASSIQGSAGANVLTF
few	TRBJ1-2	TRBV19	-	TGTGCCAGTAATGAAGGCTATGGCTACACCTTC	CASNEGYGYTF
-	TRBJ2-7	TRBV11-3	-	TGTGCCAGCAGCTTGAACGGTTTTGACGAGCAGTACTTC	CASSLNGFDEQYF
-	TRBJ1-2	TRBV27	-	TGTGCCAGCAGTTTAGGGCGGCCCTATGGCTACACCTTC	CASSLGRPYGYTF
-	TRBJ2-1	TRBV28	-	TGTGCCAGCAGTTTAGGGAATGAGCAGTTCTTC	CASSLGNEQFF
-	TRBJ1-1	TRBV4-3	-	TGCGCCAGCAGCCAAGGGGTCATGAACACTGAAGCTTTCTTT	CASSQGVMNTEAFF
-	TRBJ2-7	TRBV19	TRBD1	TGTGCCAGTAGTGCTCCGGGACAGCACTACGAGCAGTACTTC	CASSAPGQHYEQYF
once	TRBJ2-5	TRBV9	TRBD1	TGTGCCAGCAGCGTAGTCGTCGGACAGGGGGAGACCCAGTACTTC	CASSVVVGQGETQYF
-	TRBJ1-1	TRBV29-1	-	TGCAGCGGGGGGTACACTGAAGCTTTCTTT	CSGGYTEAFF
-	TRBJ1-2	TRBV4-3	-	TGCGCCAGCAGCCAAGATCAGGCCAATAACTATGGCTACACCTTC	CASSQDQANNYGYTF
-	TRBJ1-2	TRBV30	-	TGTGCCTGGAGTGTAACGGGGAGCGACTATGGCTACACCTTC	CAWSVTGSDYGYTF
-	TRBJ2-2	TRBV7-7	-	TGTGCTAGCAGCTTAAGTCAGGGCACCGGGGAGCTGTTTTTT	CASSLSQGTGELFF
-	TRBJ2-7	TRBV6-6	TRBD1	TGTGCCAGCACGGCGACAGGGGCAAACGAGCAGTACTTC	CASTATGANEQYF
-	TRBJ2-5	TRBV11-2	-	TGTGCCAGCAGCCTCACTTTGGACAGTCAAGAGACCCAGTACTTC	CASSLTLDSQETQYF
-	TRBJ2-3	TRBV7-9	TRBD1	TGTGCCAGCAGCCCTCCGGGACAGGGTGCGTATTTT	CASSPPGQGAYF
-	TRBJ2-2	TRBV9	-	TGTGCCAGCAGCCTTAGGGGAACCGGGGAGCTGTTTTTT	CASSLRGTGELFF
once	TRBJ1-5	TRBV5-1	-	TGCGCCAGCAGCTTTGAGGGCGGCCAGCCCCAGCATTTT	CASSFEGGQPQHF
-	TRBJ2-2	TRBV6-1	-	TGTGCCAGCCCTCCGGAGGAGGGCGGGGAGCTGTTTTTT	CASPPEEGGELFF
-	TRBJ2-3	TRBV28	-	TGTGCCAGCAGTTTAGGTAGGGGTGGGGGAACAGATACGCAGTATTTT	CASSLGRGGGTDTQYF
-	TRBJ2-1	TRBV7-8	TRBD2	TGTGCCAGCAGCTTAGGTAGCGGGAGTCAGGATGAGCAGTTCTTC	CASSLGSGSQDEQFF
-	TRBJ1-1	TRBV29-1	-	TGCAGCGCCTTACAGGACACTTACACTGAAGCTTTCTTT	CSALQDTYTEAFF
-	TRBJ1-1	TRBV30	-	TGTGGGCGTTCGGGGGCATCTGGGACTGAAGCTTTCTTT	CGRSGASGTEAFF
-	TRBJ1-2	TRBV28	-	TGTGCCAGCAGTTTGATGCTGTTCAACAGGCGCCATCGCTACACCTTC	CASSLMLFNRRHRYTF
-	TRBJ1-1	TRBV5-4	-	TGTGCCAGCACCCAGACGGTGATTGACACTGAAGCTTTCTTT	CASTQTVIDTEAFF
-	TRBJ2-1	TRBV11-1	-	TGTGCCAGCAGCGTTACGATAAACAGTTATACCAGCTCCTACAATGAGCAGTTCTTC	CASSVTINSYTSSYNEQFF
-	TRBJ1-1	TRBV4-2	-	TGTGCCAGCAGCCAAGCGGTGACGAACACTGAAGCTTTCTTT	CASSQAVTNTEAFF
-	TRBJ1-3	TRBV2	-	TGTGCCAGCCGACGAGGCCCGGGTATTCGAAACACCATATATTTT	CASRRGPGIRNTIYF
-	TRBJ2-7	TRBV13	-	TGTGCCAGCAGCTTAATGGGGGGCGGTGAGCAGTACTTC	CASSLMGGGEQYF
-	TRBJ2-5	TRBV6-6	-	TGTGCCAGCAGCCGGGACGACCCAGGAGGGACCCAGTACTTC	CASSRDDPGGTQYF
-	TRBJ2-3	TRBV30	-	TGTGCCTTCCTGGACGGAAACACAGATACGCAGTATTTT	CAFLDGNTDTQYF
-	TRBJ2-5	TRBV18	-	TGTGCCAGCTCACCGAAAGAGACCCAGTACTTC	CASSPKETQYF
-	TRBJ2-3	TRBV5-1	TRBD2	TGCGCCAGCAGCTTGGCAGCGGGAGCAGCAGATACGCAGTATTTT	CASSLAAGAADTQYF